Each of the 16 T cell receptor beta chains below was sequenced from the same sample in a study of blood T cell repertoires in COVID-19. The assay was immunoSEQ multiplex PCR, and TCRdb's table has in-frame clones only and misses some. This table has 300,000 to 350,000 clones, around 85% appearing once. Sequenced sample: PBMCs or T cells enriched from blood (not recorded which). Receptors were obtained from a man aged 25-40 years who had recovered from COVID-19.

This chain uses TRBV10-3 with TRBJ1-2; no clear D. Germline assignment: CDR1 ENHRY and CDR2 SYGVKD. With 6 bases removed from V and 4 bases from J, the gap between germline ends came to 9 bases. This CDR3 spans 12 amino acids. CDR3 DNA sequence: TGTGCCATCAGCACAGCCATCTATGGCTACACCTTC. Translation: CAISTAIYGYTF.

The chain employs TRBV19 and TRBJ1-2; D gene unclear. Germline values: CDR1 LNHDA, CDR2 SQIVND (reference sequence). The V end was cut by 9 bases, the J end by 2 bases, with 16 bases between. The CDR3 covers 14 residues. CDR3: CASSRGGRNYGYTF. In DNA, the CDR3 is TGTGCCAGCAGCAGAGGTGGCAGAAACTATGGCTACACCTTC.

CDR3 sequence reads: CSASPRLAGGWADTQYF. Written as DNA, the CDR3 is TGCAGTGCTAGTCCTAGGCTAGCGGGGGGGTGGGCAGATACGCAGTATTTT. The J gene is TRBJ2-3, the V gene TRBV20-1; TRBD2 agrees at 12 bases. Germline V gene data show CDR1 as DFQATT and CDR2 as SNEGSKA (reference sequence). V lost 3 bases to trimming and J lost 4 bases; unmatched junction nucleotides: 11. The CDR3 has 17 residues.

V usage is TRBV6-5 and J usage is TRBJ1-1; TRBD1 agrees at 10 bases. J was trimmed by 5 bases and V by 6 bases; bases with no gene match: 9. The CDR3 is made up of 15 amino acids. Germline CDR1 MNHEY, CDR2 SVGAGI. The chain's CDR3 is CASRPGTGVGTEAFF. CDR3 sequence (DNA): TGTGCCAGCAGGCCCGGGACAGGGGTGGGGACTGAAGCTTTCTTT.

The chain carries TRBV6-5 and TRBJ1-6; 8 bases map to TRBD1. Per germline, CDR1 MNHEY and CDR2 SVGAGI. The CDR3 length is 13 residues. With 8 bases clipped from V and 8 bases from J, the junction kept 5 bases outside the gene matches. The CDR3 spells CASLGQADSPLHF. The CDR3 DNA follows: TGTGCCAGCCTGGGACAGGCAGATTCACCCCTCCACTTT.

V usage is TRBV5-1 and J usage is TRBJ2-5, with TRBD1 as a possible D gene (5 bases). The germline gives CDR1 SGHRS, CDR2 YFSETQ. This CDR3 contains 15 residues. V lost 2 bases to trimming and J lost 4 bases, with 15 bases between them. The CDR3 coding sequence is TGCGCCAGCAGCTTTGGTCAGGGTAACAGAGAGACCCAGTACTTC. Translating it yields CASSFGQGNRETQYF. Using reference TRBV5-1 and TRBJ2-5 for the parts outside the CDR3, the full variable domain is KAGVTQTPRYLIKTRGQQVTLSCSPISGHRSVSWYQQTPGQGLQFLFEYFSETQRNKGNFPGRFSGRQFSNSRSEMNVSTLELGDSALYLCASSFGQGNRETQYFGPGTRLLVL.

This clone was observed once. The CDR3 here is CATSARGGTEAFF. The CDR3 DNA is TGTGCCACCAGTGCGCGAGGGGGCACTGAAGCTTTCTTT. V usage is TRBV15 and J usage is TRBJ1-1; a weak D match, TRBD1 (6 bases). The CDR3 totals 13 residues. Germline V gives CDR1 LNHNV, CDR2 YYDKDF (reference sequence). The V gene lost 6 bases and the J gene lost 4 bases, with 12 bases spanning the gap.

The J gene is TRBJ1-1, the V gene TRBV2; the match to TRBD1 covers 10 bases. Germline assignment: CDR1 SNHLY and CDR2 FYNNEI. Losses at the gene ends were 1 base for V and 11 bases for J; bases not matched to a gene: 13. This CDR3 region has 16 residues. CDR3 in amino acids: CASSEEGPGQGSPAFF. The DNA of the CDR3 is TGTGCCAGCAGTGAAGAGGGACCGGGACAGGGGTCGCCGGCTTTCTTT.

The chain couples TRBV19 to TRBJ1-6, with a weak D call TRBD1 (6 bases). CDR1 and CDR2 (germline): LNHDA, SQIVND (reference sequence). V was cut by 6 bases and J by 9 bases, with 15 bases left in between. The CDR3 extends over 14 amino acids. The CDR3 coding sequence is TGTGCCAGTAGCCTACAGGGAAACGGTTCACCCCTCCACTTT. Protein product: CASSLQGNGSPLHF.

This clone was seen once. The chain uses TRBV5-4 and TRBJ1-6, with TRBD1 as a possible D gene (6 bases). Germline V gene sequence: CDR1 SGHNT, CDR2 YYREEE (reference sequence). There are 16 residues in the CDR3. V shed 4 bases and J shed 7 bases, with 18 bases lying between them. The CDR3 loop reads CASSPAGGAPNSPLHF. The CDR3 DNA follows: TGTGCCAGCAGCCCGGCGGGGGGGGCGCCCAATTCACCCCTCCACTTT.

The chain links TRBV5-4 to TRBJ1-6; D is unresolved. Per the germline V gene, CDR1 is SGHNT and CDR2 is YYREEE (reference sequence). The CDR3 has 13 residues. Trimming left V 4 bases short and J 15 bases short, with 17 bases between. The CDR3 spells CASSPGNSRDLHF. CDR3 in DNA: TGTGCCAGCAGCCCAGGAAACTCCCGTGACCTCCACTTT.

The rearrangement uses TRBV6-5 and TRBJ1-6; 8 bases line up with TRBD1. This CDR3 spans 15 amino acids. Germline CDR1 and CDR2: MNHEY and SVGAGI. The trim removed 2 bases at V and 7 bases at J, leaving 4 bases unmatched. The CDR3 sequence is CASSYQGAGNSPLHF. The CDR3 region has the DNA TGTGCCAGCAGTTACCAGGGGGCGGGAAATTCACCCCTCCACTTT.

This clone has only a few counts. This chain uses TRBV5-1 with TRBJ2-6, with D maybe TRBD1 (6 bases). Germline V CDR1 and CDR2: SGHRS, YFSETQ. This CDR3 comprises 15 residues. With 8 bases removed from V and 2 bases from J, the gap between germline ends came to 14 bases. CDR3 in amino acids: CASQNTGTGANVLTF. For the CDR3, the DNA is TGCGCCAGTCAAAACACAGGGACTGGGGCCAACGTCCTGACTTTC.

This rearrangement joins TRBV9 to TRBJ1-3, with D hard to call. Germline CDR1 is SGDLS and CDR2 is YYNGEE. The CDR3 runs 16 residues. The ends were cut back, 1 base at V and 0 bases at J, with 11 bases in the middle. The CDR3 DNA follows: TGTGCCAGCAGCGTATCAGACCCTAGCTCTGGAAACACCATATATTTT. As protein: CASSVSDPSSGNTIYF. Full variable domain (outside the CDR3, taken from reference TRBV9 and TRBJ1-3): DSGVTQTPKHLITATGQRVTLRCSPRSGDLSVYWYQQSLDQGLQFLIQYYNGEERAKGNILERFSAQQFPDLHSELNLSSLELGDSALYFCASSVSDPSSGNTIYFGEGSWLTVV.

The chain uses TRBV30 and TRBJ1-2, with 9 bases matching TRBD1. After removal of 4 bases from V and 0 bases from J, the junction contained 9 bases not matched to a gene. The germline V gene encodes CDR1 GTSNPN and CDR2 SVGIG (reference sequence). The CDR3 extends over 16 amino acids. CDR3 amino acids: CAWKKQGATPNYGYTF. The CDR3 DNA reads TGTGCCTGGAAAAAACAGGGGGCAACCCCTAACTATGGCTACACCTTC.

This clone was seen a single time. Other DNA sequences within the sample encode an identical CDR3. This chain joins TRBV5-1 and TRBJ1-4; D is possibly TRBD1 (6 bases). Trimming pared 7 bases from V and 0 bases from J, leaving 13 bases between. This CDR3 contains 15 residues. CDR1 and CDR2 from the germline V gene are SGHRS and YFSETQ. CDR3 protein: CASSPDRPTNEKLFF. DNA of the CDR3: TGCGCCAGCTCCCCCGACAGGCCAACTAATGAAAAACTGTTTTTT.